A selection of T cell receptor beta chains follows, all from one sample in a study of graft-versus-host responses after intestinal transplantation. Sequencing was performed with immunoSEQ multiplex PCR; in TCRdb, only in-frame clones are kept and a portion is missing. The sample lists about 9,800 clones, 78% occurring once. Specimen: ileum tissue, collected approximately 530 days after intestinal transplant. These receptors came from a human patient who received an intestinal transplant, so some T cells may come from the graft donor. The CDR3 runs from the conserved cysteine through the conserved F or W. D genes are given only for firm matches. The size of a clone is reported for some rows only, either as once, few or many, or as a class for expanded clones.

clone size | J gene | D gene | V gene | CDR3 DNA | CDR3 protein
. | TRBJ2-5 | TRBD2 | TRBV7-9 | TGTGCCAGCAGCCATGGACTAGCGGGAGCAGAGACCCAGTACTTC | CASSHGLAGAETQYF
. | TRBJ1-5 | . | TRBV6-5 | TGTGCCAGCAGTTACAGGGTGGATTTTCAGCCCCAGCATTTT | CASSYRVDFQPQHF
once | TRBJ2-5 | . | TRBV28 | TGTGCCAGCAGGGCCTACTACTCCCAAGAGACCCAGTACTTC | CASRAYYSQETQYF
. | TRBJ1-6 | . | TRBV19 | TGTGCCAGCTCATTCAGCTCCTATAATTCACCCCTCCACTTT | CASSFSSYNSPLHF
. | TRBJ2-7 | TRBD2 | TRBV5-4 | TGTGCCAGCAGCTTGGGTGGGACTAGCCGCTACGAGCAGTACTTC | CASSLGGTSRYEQYF
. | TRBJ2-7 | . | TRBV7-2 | TGTGCCAGCAGCTTTGGTGCGGGGGCTGGGCGCTACGAGCAGTACTTC | CASSFGAGAGRYEQYF
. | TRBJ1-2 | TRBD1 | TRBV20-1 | TGCAGTGCTGACAGGGACTATGGCTACACCTTC | CSADRDYGYTF
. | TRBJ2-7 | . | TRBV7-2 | TGTGCCAGCAGCTTATTGCCGGGAGAGAGATACGAGCAGTACTTC | CASSLLPGERYEQYF
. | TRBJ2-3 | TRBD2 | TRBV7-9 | TGTGCCAGCAGCTTAGGGACTAGCGGGAGAACAGATACGCAGTATTTT | CASSLGTSGRTDTQYF
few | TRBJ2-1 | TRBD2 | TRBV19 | TGTGCCAGTAGTAAGTCAGGCGGGAGCTCCTACAATGAGCAGTTCTTC | CASSKSGGSSYNEQFF
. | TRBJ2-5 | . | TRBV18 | TGTGCCAGCTCACCATTGAGATTCCAGGTAGAGGAGCAGTACTTC | CASSPLRFQVEEQYF
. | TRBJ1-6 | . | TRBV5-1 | TGCGCCAGCAGCTTGCAGGGCGAGAGAGCCTCACCCCTCCACTTT | CASSLQGERASPLHF
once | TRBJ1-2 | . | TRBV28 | TGTGCCAGCAGTTCCCGACAGGTCGGGGGTTTGTATGGCTACACCTTC | CASSSRQVGGLYGYTF
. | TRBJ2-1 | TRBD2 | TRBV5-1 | TGCGCCAGCAGGGGTGGACTAGCGGGGGGACATAATGATAGGAGTGAGCAGTTCTTC | CASRGGLAGGHNDRSEQFF
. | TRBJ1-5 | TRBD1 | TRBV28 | TGTGCCAGCAGGGCCGGGACAGGGTATGGAGATCAGCCCCAGCATTTT | CASRAGTGYGDQPQHF
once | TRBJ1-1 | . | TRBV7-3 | TGTGCCAGCAGCTTCCAGCAGAACACTGAAGCTTTCTTT | CASSFQQNTEAFF
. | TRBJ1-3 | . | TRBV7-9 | TGTGCCAGCAGCTCAAACACCATATATTTT | CASSSNTIYF
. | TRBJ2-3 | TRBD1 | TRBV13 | TGTGCCAGCAGCCCCTGGGGACAGGGGTTAGATACGCAGTATTTT | CASSPWGQGLDTQYF
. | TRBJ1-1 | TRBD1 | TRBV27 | TGTGCCAGCAGTACCTACGACAGGGGCACTGAAGCTTTCTTT | CASSTYDRGTEAFF
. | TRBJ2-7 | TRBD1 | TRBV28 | TGTGCCATCAATCGCCCCGGGACAGGGGTCTACGAGCAGTACTTC | CAINRPGTGVYEQYF
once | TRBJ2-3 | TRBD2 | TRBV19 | TGTGCCAGTAGCGGGAGGGCCTTTCTCTCTACGCAGTATTTT | CASSGRAFLSTQYF
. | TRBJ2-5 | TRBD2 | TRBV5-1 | TGCGCCAGCAGCTTAGTCGGGACTAGCGGGGGGCGAGGAGAGACCCAGTACTTC | CASSLVGTSGGRGETQYF
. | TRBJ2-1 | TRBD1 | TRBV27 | TGTGCCAGCAGTAACGGACAGGACCCTTGGAATGAGCAGTTCTTC | CASSNGQDPWNEQFF
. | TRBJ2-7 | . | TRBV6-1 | TGTGCCAGCAGTGCCCGGACACCCTACGAGCAGTACTTC | CASSARTPYEQYF
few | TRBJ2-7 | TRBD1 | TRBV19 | TGTGCCAGTAGTTCACAGGGACAGATGATCAACGAGCAGTACTTC | CASSSQGQMINEQYF
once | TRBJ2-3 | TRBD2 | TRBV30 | TGTGCCTGCAGACTAGCGGGGGGACAAGATACGCAGTATTTT | CACRLAGGQDTQYF
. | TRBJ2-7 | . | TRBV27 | TGTGCCAGCAGTTTTGAGGGGGTTGGGGGCGAGCAGTACTTC | CASSFEGVGGEQYF
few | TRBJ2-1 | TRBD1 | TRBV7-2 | TGTGCCAGCAGCCGACAGGGGGCCTCTCCCTACAATGAGCAGTTCTTC | CASSRQGASPYNEQFF
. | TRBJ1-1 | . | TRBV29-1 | TGCAGCGGACAGAACACTGAAGCTTTCTTT | CSGQNTEAFF
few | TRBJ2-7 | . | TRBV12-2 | TGTGCAAGTCGCTTAGTGGAAAGGAGCTCCTACGAGCAGTACTTC | CASRLVERSSYEQYF
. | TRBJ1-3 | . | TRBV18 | TGTGCCAGCTCACCGTCCCCGAGCGGGCCGGGCTCTGGAAACACCATATATTTT | CASSPSPSGPGSGNTIYF
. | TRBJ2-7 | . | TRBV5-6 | TGTGCCAGCAGCTTTGTCTCCCAGGTCGGAGACGAGCAGTACTTC | CASSFVSQVGDEQYF
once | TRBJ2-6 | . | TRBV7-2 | TGTGCCAGCAGCCCGGAGCCCTTCTCTGGGGCCAACGTCCTGACTTTC | CASSPEPFSGANVLTF
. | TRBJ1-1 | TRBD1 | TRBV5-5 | TGTGCCAGCAGCTTGGAAGGTCAGGGGGCGAGGGAAGCTTTCTTT | CASSLEGQGAREAFF
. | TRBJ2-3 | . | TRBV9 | TGTGCCAGCAGCATAACAACTAGCACAGATACGCAGTATTTT | CASSITTSTDTQYF
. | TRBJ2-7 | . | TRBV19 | TGTGCCAGTAGTATATCGCCCCCCTACGAGCAGTACTTC | CASSISPPYEQYF
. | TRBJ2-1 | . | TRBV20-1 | TGCAGTGCTAGAGGGCGGTATGAGCAGTTCTTC | CSARGRYEQFF
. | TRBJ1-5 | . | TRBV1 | TGCACCAGCATACCACCAGGTTCTTCTTATAGCAATCAGCCCCAGCATTTT | CTSIPPGSSYSNQPQHF
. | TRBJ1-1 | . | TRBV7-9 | TGTGCCAGCAGCTGGTCACCTAACACTGAAGCTTTCTTT | CASSWSPNTEAFF
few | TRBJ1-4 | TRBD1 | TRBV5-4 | TGTGCCAGCAGCTTGGAACCCGGACAGGGAAAACTGTTTTTT | CASSLEPGQGKLFF
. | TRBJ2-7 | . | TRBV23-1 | TGCGCCAGCAGTCGGGAGGACGAGCAGTACTTC | CASSREDEQYF
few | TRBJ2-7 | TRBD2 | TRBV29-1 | TGCAGCGTTAGGTCGGCGGGAGGGATTCTAAGCTCCTACGAGCAGTACTTC | CSVRSAGGILSSYEQYF
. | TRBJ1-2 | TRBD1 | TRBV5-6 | TGTGCCAGCATCGGACAGGGGGGCTATGGCTACACCTTC | CASIGQGGYGYTF
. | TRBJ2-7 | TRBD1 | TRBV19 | TGTGCCAGTAGTTACGGACAGGGGACCTACGAGCAGTACTTC | CASSYGQGTYEQYF
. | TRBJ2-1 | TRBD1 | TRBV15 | TGTGCCACCAGCAGAGTCCCCGGGACAGGGGTTTACAATGAGCAGTTCTTC | CATSRVPGTGVYNEQFF
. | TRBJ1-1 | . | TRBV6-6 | TGTGCCAGCAGTTGGAACACTGAAGCTTTCTTT | CASSWNTEAFF
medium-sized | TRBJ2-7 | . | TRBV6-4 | TGTGCCAGCAGTGACGACCATGGCATACCTTGGGGCTACGAGCAGTACTTC | CASSDDHGIPWGYEQYF
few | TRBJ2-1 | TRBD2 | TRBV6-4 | TGTGCCAGCAAATTAGGACTAGGGTCCTACAATGAGCAGTTCTTC | CASKLGLGSYNEQFF
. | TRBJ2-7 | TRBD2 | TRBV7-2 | TGTGCCAGCCGGTCTGGGGGGGGAGTCTACGAGCAGTACTTC | CASRSGGGVYEQYF
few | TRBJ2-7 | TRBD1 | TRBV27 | TGTGCCAGCAGTTTACAGTCTGGACAGGGTTTCTACGAGCAGTACTTC | CASSLQSGQGFYEQYF
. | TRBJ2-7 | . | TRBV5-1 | TGCGCCAGCAGCTTGGCTAGGGCGTCAACCTACGAGCAGTACTTC | CASSLARASTYEQYF
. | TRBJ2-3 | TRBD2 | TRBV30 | TGTGCCTGGAGTGTAACTAGCGGGAGAGGGGATACGCAGTATTTT | CAWSVTSGRGDTQYF
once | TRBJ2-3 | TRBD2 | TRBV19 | TGTGCCAGTAGTATTCGGGGGGGGGCAACAGATACGCAGTATTTT | CASSIRGGATDTQYF
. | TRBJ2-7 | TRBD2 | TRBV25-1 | TGTGCCAGCAGGGGGGGGACCTACGAGCAGTACTTC | CASRGGTYEQYF